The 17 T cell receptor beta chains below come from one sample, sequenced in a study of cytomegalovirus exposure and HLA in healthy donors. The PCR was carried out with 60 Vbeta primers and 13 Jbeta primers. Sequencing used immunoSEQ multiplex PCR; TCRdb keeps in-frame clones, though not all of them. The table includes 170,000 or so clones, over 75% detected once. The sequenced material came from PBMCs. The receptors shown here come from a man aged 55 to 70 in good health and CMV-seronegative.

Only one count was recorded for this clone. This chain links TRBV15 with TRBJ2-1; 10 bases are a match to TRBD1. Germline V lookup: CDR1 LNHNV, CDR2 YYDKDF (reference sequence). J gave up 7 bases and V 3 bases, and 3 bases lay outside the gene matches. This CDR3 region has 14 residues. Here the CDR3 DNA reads TGTGCCACCAGCAGTGACAGGGGGCGGAATGAGCAGTTCTTC. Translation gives CATSSDRGRNEQFF. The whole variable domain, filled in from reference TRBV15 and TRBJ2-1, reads DAMVIQNPRYQVTQFGKPVTLSCSQTLNHNVMYWYQQKSSQAPKLLFHYYDKDFNNEADTPDNFQSRRPNTSFCFLDIRSPGLGDTAMYLCATSSDRGRNEQFFGPGTRLTVL.

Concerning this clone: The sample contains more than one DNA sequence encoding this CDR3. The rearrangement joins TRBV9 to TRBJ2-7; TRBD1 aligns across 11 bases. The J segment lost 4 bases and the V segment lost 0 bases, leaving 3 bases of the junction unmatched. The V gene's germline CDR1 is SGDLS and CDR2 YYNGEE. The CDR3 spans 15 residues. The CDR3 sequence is CASSVEGQGAYEQYF. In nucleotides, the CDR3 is TGTGCCAGCAGCGTAGAAGGACAGGGGGCTTACGAGCAGTACTTC.

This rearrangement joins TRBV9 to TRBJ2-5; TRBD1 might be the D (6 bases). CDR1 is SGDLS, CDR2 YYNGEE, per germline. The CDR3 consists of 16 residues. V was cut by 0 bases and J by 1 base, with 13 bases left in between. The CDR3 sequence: CASSVAYQGTQETQYF. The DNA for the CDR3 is TGTGCCAGCAGCGTAGCCTACCAGGGGACCCAAGAGACCCAGTACTTC. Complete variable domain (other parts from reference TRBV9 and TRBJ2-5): DSGVTQTPKHLITATGQRVTLRCSPRSGDLSVYWYQQSLDQGLQFLIQYYNGEERAKGNILERFSAQQFPDLHSELNLSSLELGDSALYFCASSVAYQGTQETQYFGPGTRLLVL.

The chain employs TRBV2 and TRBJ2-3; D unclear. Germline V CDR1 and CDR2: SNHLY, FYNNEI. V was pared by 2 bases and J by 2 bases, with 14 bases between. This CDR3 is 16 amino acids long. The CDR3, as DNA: TGTGCCAGCAGTGAAAACCTTAACTACGACACAGATACGCAGTATTTT. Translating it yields CASSENLNYDTDTQYF. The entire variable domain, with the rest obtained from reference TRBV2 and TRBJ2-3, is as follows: EPEVTQTPSHQVTQMGQEVILRCVPISNHLYFYWYRQILGQKVEFLVSFYNNEISEKSEIFDDQFSVERPDGSNFTLKIRSTKLEDSAMYFCASSENLNYDTDTQYFGPGTRLTVL.

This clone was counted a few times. CDR3 DNA sequence: TGCGCCAGCAGCTTGGTTGTAGCGGGGAGCCAAGAGACCCAGTACTTC. It is translated as CASSLVVAGSQETQYF. The chain carries TRBV5-1 and TRBJ2-5; the match to TRBD2 covers 8 bases. The V segment lost 0 bases and the J segment 1 base; nucleotides outside the gene matches: 5. The length of the CDR3 is 16 residues. Germline CDR1 SGHRS, CDR2 YFSETQ.

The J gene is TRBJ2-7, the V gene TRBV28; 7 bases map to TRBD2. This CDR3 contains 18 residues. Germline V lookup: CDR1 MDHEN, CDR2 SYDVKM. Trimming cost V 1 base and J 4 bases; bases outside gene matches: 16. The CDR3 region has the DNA TGTGCCAGCAGTTTATCTCCCGTTTCGGCGGGAGACCCTTACGAGCAGTACTTC. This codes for CASSLSPVSAGDPYEQYF.

In DNA form, the CDR3 reads TGTGCCAGCAGCCCCGAGGGCAATGAGCAGTTCTTC. Translated: CASSPEGNEQFF. V is TRBV11-3 and J is TRBJ2-1; TRBD2 might be the D (5 bases). Germline V gene lookup returns CDR1 SGHNT and CDR2 YENEEA. The V end was cut by 5 bases, the J end by 6 bases, with 8 bases between. The CDR3 runs to 12 residues.

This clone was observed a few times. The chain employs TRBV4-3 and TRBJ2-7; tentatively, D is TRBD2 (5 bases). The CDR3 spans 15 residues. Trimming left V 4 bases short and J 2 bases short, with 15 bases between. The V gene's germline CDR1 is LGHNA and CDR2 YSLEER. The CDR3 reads CASSRRPGGTYEQYF. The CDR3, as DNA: TGCGCCAGCAGCCGCCGGCCCGGAGGCACCTACGAGCAGTACTTC.

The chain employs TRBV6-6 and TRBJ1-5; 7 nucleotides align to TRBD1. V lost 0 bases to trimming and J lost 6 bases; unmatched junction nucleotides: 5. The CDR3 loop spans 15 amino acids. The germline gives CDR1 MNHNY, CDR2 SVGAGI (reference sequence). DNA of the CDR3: TGTGCCAGCAGTTACTCGCAGGGGGTAGGTCAGCCCCAGCATTTT. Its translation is CASSYSQGVGQPQHF.

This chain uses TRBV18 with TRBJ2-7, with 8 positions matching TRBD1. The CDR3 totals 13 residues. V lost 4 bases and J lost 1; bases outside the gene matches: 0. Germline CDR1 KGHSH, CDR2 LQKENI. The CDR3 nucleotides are TGTGCCAGCTCACGGGACAGGTCCTACGAGCAGTACTTC. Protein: CASSRDRSYEQYF.

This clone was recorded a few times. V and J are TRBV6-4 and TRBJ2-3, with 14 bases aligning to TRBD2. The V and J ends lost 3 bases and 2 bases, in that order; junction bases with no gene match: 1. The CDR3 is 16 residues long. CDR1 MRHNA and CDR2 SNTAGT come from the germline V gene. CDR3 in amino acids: CASSETSGGATDTQYF. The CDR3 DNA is TGTGCCAGCAGTGAGACTAGCGGGGGGGCCACAGATACGCAGTATTTT.

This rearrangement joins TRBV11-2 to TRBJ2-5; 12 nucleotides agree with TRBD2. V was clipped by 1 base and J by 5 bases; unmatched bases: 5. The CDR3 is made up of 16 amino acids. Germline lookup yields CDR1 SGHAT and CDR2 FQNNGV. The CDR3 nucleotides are TGTGCCAGCAGCTTAGTGGCTAGCGGGAGGGGTGAGACCCAGTACTTC. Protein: CASSLVASGRGETQYF.

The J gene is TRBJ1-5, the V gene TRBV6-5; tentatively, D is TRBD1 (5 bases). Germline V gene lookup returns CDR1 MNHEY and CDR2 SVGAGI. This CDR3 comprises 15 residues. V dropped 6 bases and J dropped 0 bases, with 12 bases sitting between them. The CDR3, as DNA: TGTGCCAGCAGGGGGCCTGGAGATAGCAATCAGCCCCAGCATTTT. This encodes CASRGPGDSNQPQHF.

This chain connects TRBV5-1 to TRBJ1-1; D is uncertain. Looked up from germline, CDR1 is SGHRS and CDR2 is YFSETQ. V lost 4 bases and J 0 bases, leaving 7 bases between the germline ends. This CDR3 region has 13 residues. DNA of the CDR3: TGCGCCAGCAGCGCCCAGTTGAACACTGAAGCTTTCTTT. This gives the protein CASSAQLNTEAFF.

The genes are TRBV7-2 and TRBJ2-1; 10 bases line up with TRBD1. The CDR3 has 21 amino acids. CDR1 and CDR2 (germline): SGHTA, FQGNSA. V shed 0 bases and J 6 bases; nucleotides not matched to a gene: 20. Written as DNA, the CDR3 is TGTGCCAGCAGCTTAGCGGTTTTGGTTAGGACAGGGGGGTTTCAAAGCAATGAGCAGTTCTTC. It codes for CASSLAVLVRTGGFQSNEQFF. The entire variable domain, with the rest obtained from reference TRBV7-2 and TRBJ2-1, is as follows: GAGVSQSPSNKVTEKGKDVELRCDPISGHTALYWYRQSLGQGLEFLIYFQGNSAPDKSGLPSDRFSAERTGGSVSTLTIQRTQQEDSAVYLCASSLAVLVRTGGFQSNEQFFGPGTRLTVL.

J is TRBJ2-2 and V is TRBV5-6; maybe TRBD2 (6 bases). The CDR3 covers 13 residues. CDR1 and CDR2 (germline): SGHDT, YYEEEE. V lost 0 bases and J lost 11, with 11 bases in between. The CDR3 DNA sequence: TGTGCCAGCAGCTTGGTGGCGGGAAGAGAGCTGTTTTTT. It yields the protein CASSLVAGRELFF. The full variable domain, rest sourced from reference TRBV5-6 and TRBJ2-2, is DAGVTQSPTHLIKTRGQQVTLRCSPKSGHDTVSWYQQALGQGPQFIFQYYEEEERQRGNFPDRFSGHQFPNYSSELNVNALLLGDSALYLCASSLVAGRELFFGEGSRLTVL.

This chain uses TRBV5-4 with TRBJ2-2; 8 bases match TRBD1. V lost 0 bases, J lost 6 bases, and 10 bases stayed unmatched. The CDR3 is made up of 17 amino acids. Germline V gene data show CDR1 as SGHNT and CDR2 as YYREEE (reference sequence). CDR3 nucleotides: TGTGCCAGCAGCTTGGCAAGGACAGGGTCGAAGCCCGGGGAGCTGTTTTTT. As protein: CASSLARTGSKPGELFF.